What follows describes a single T cell receptor (beta chain). Its target is not known. This sample stems from a study of beta chain features in type 1 diabetes. Background on the study: Age and gender were similar between patients and healthy donors, as were cell yields. Study-wide results and limits: Among all four CD4+ subsets, Type 1 diabetes patients had TCRB CDR3s that were moderately but significantly shorter. Among patients, naive, central memory and Treg TCRB repertoires appeared more similar than among healthy donors.

Blood was drawn once from each donor into heparinised tubes. The draws averaged approximately 110 mL. V dropped 5 bases and J dropped 6 bases, with 18 bases sitting between them. The CDR3 has 15 amino acids. The germline gives CDR1 SGHTA, CDR2 FQGTGA. Every bit of the isolated RNA underwent reverse transcription, so sequencing read expressed TCRB transcripts. The table came from immunoSEQ multiplex PCR; TCRdb's copy has only in-frame clones and leaves some out. This sample has 500,000 to 700,000 clones; roughly 15% occur once, and the top ten carry around 0.1%. The sequenced sample consisted of naive CD4+ T cells from blood. This clonotype originated in a young man in good health. The rearrangement links TRBV7-3 to TRBJ2-3; tentatively, D is TRBD1 (6 bases). CDR3 sequence (DNA): TGTGCCAGCAGCCAAAGCAGTACAGGGATGGATACGCAGTATTTT. Residues: CASSQSSTGMDTQYF.